This is a list of T cell receptor beta chains from one sample in a study of vaccination effects on CD4 cells after COVID-19. For these receptors, no antigen is known. Data came from immunoSEQ multiplex PCR; TCRdb stores just in-frame clones and leaves some out. This table holds tens of thousands of clones, nearly 80% found once. The sample consisted of CD4+ T cells from PBMCs cultured with HCoV-OC43 spike peptides, taken before COVID-19 vaccination. The receptors derive from a human donor who received a COVID-19 vaccine. Both conserved end residues are part of each CDR3. Each record gives: V gene, J gene, D gene, clone size, CDR3 DNA, CDR3 protein. A D gene is named only where the DNA matches it firmly. The listing skips clone size in some rows; elsewhere it reads once, few, many or a size class.

>TRBV18|TRBJ2-3|.|.
TGTGCCAGCTCACCCGACAGACCCTTCACAGATACGCAGTATTTT
CASSPDRPFTDTQYF
>TRBV9|TRBJ1-2|.|.
TGTGCCAGCAGCATCCAGGTCGGGGGGGACTATGGCTACACCTTC
CASSIQVGGDYGYTF
>TRBV10-2|TRBJ2-1|.|.
TGCGCCAGCAGTGGGCCCTCAAGCTCCTACAATGAGCAGTTCTTC
CASSGPSSSYNEQFF
>TRBV7-2|TRBJ1-3|.|.
TGTGCCAGCAGCTTAGGGGGACGCTCTGGAAACACCATATATTTT
CASSLGGRSGNTIYF
>TRBV5-1|TRBJ1-4|TRBD1|.
TGCGCCAGCAGGAACACAGGGGGCGCCGGAGAAAAACTGTTTTTT
CASRNTGGAGEKLFF
>TRBV27|TRBJ2-2|TRBD2|.
TGTGCCAGCAGTACTCGGACTAGCGGGGGGGGAGGAATCGGGGAGCTGTTTTTT
CASSTRTSGGGGIGELFF
>TRBV4-2|TRBJ2-2|TRBD2|few
TGTGCCAGCGGGGGCCTAGCGGGGGGGCCGCAGGTCGGGGAGCTGTTTTTT
CASGGLAGGPQVGELFF
>TRBV24-1|TRBJ2-1|.|.
TGTGCCCCCCCGGGACGTAGCTCCTACAATGAGCAGTTCTTC
CAPPGRSSYNEQFF
>TRBV18|TRBJ1-3|.|.
TGTGCCAGCTCATGGGATACCGGGAATTCAAAGGGAAACACCATATATTTT
CASSWDTGNSKGNTIYF
>TRBV18|TRBJ1-6|TRBD1|once
TGTGCCAGCTCACCTACCGGGACAGGGAATTCACCCCTCCACTTT
CASSPTGTGNSPLHF
>TRBV6-1|TRBJ2-5|.|.
TGTGCCAGCAGTGAAGCGGGGGAGACCCAGTACTTC
CASSEAGETQYF
>TRBV28|TRBJ1-5|.|.
TGTGCCAGCAACGGGGGCATAAGCAATCAGCCCCAGCATTTT
CASNGGISNQPQHF
>TRBV7-3|TRBJ2-2|.|.
TGTGCCAGCAGCTTATCTTGGGGAACCGGGGAGCTGTTTTTT
CASSLSWGTGELFF
>TRBV7-9|TRBJ1-4|.|.
TGTGCCAGCAGCGCCCAACAGGGAACTAATGAAAAACTGTTTTTT
CASSAQQGTNEKLFF
>TRBV24-1|TRBJ2-5|TRBD1|.
TGTGCCACCAGTGACCCTTCCAGGGGGCGAGAGACCCAGTACTTC
CATSDPSRGRETQYF
>TRBV6-1|TRBJ1-2|.|.
TGTGCCAGCAGTGAAACAGTGGACTATGGCTACACCTTC
CASSETVDYGYTF
>TRBV4-1|TRBJ1-1|.|.
TGCGCCAGCAGCCAGACCGGACGGTGGAACACTGAAGCTTTCTTT
CASSQTGRWNTEAFF
>TRBV7-2|TRBJ1-6|.|.
TGTGCCAGCAGCTTAGATGGGGACGTTAATTCACCCCTCCACTTT
CASSLDGDVNSPLHF
>TRBV18|TRBJ1-1|TRBD1|.
TGTGCCAGCTCCCCAAGGACAGGGTCGGACACTGAAGCTTTCTTT
CASSPRTGSDTEAFF
>TRBV3-1/TRBV3-2|TRBJ2-2|.|once
TGTGCCAGCAGCCAACAAACCAGGGGGAGGTTGAGGACCGGGGAGCTGTTTTTT
CASSQQTRGRLRTGELFF
>TRBV7-3|TRBJ2-1|.|once
TGTGCCAGCAGCTCGACCTGGACTGGGGAGCAGTTCTTC
CASSSTWTGEQFF
>TRBV6-5|TRBJ2-3|TRBD1|.
TGTGCCAGCAGTTACGGTCGGGACAGCTTCACAGATACGCAGTATTTT
CASSYGRDSFTDTQYF
>TRBV5-6|TRBJ1-4|.|.
TGTGCCAGCAGCTTGCTAGGGCCTCGGGAAAAACTGTTTTTT
CASSLLGPREKLFF
>TRBV30|TRBJ2-1|.|few
TGTGCCTGGAGTCCCACCCCGAATGAGCAGTTCTTC
CAWSPTPNEQFF
>TRBV7-9|TRBJ1-2|.|few
TGTGCCAGCAGCTTAGCGGAGGCTGGCTACACCTTC
CASSLAEAGYTF
>TRBV4-1|TRBJ1-6|.|few
TGCGCCAGCAGCCAAGCAGGGAGTTCACCCCTCCACTTT
CASSQAGSSPLHF
>TRBV10-3|TRBJ2-1|TRBD1|.
TGTGCCATCAGTGAGTGGGGACAGAGCAATGAGCAGTTCTTC
CAISEWGQSNEQFF
>TRBV24-1|TRBJ1-5|TRBD1|.
TGTGCCACCAGTGAGGGGGGACAGGGGGATAATCAGCCCCAGCATTTT
CATSEGGQGDNQPQHF
>TRBV6-5|TRBJ2-5|TRBD1|.
TGTGCCAGCAGTTTCAAGGGGGCAGAGACCCAGTACTTC
CASSFKGAETQYF
>TRBV2|TRBJ2-3|.|.
TGTGCCAGCGGAGGGGGAGGTTTCGGCACAGATACGCAGTATTTT
CASGGGGFGTDTQYF
>TRBV5-1|TRBJ2-3|TRBD1|once
TGCGCCAGCAGCGCCCGGGACAGGGAAGGCGATACGCAGTATTTT
CASSARDREGDTQYF
>TRBV5-6|TRBJ2-6|.|.
TGTGCCAGCACCCCCCGGGGCTCTGGGGCCAACGTCCTGACTTTC
CASTPRGSGANVLTF
>TRBV7-2|TRBJ1-1|.|.
TGTGCCAGCAGCCCTTCTGGGGCGCTAGGTAAAGAAGCTTTCTTT
CASSPSGALGKEAFF
>TRBV19|TRBJ1-5|TRBD1|.
TGTGCCAGTTTGGGACAGCCTAACTATAGCAATCAGCCCCAGCATTTT
CASLGQPNYSNQPQHF
>TRBV9|TRBJ2-5|.|.
TGTGCCAGCAGCCCGGCCCCGGGGGCGTGGGAGACCCAGTACTTC
CASSPAPGAWETQYF
>TRBV6-2/TRBV6-3|TRBJ1-1|.|.
TGTGCCAGCAGTTACCTGGCAGCGACTGAAGCTTTCTTT
CASSYLAATEAFF
>TRBV29-1|TRBJ1-2|.|.
TGCAGCGTTGCTCGGACAGAGAACTATGGCTACACCTTC
CSVARTENYGYTF
>TRBV2|TRBJ2-2|.|.
TGTGCCAGCAGTAGAGGTCTAGGGCATGGCACCGGGGAGCTGTTTTTT
CASSRGLGHGTGELFF
>TRBV6-4|TRBJ2-1|TRBD2|.
TGTGCCAGCAGACGGACTAGCGGGGGGTACAATGAGCAGTTCTTC
CASRRTSGGYNEQFF
>TRBV6-4|TRBJ2-1|TRBD1|.
TGTGCCAGCAGTAGCGGGACAGGGGGCTACAATGAGCAGTTCTTC
CASSSGTGGYNEQFF
>TRBV27|TRBJ2-5|.|.
TGTGCCAGCAGTACCTCAGGGGAAAAGGGAGAGACCCAGTACTTC
CASSTSGEKGETQYF
>TRBV6-1|TRBJ1-4|TRBD1|.
TGTGCCAGCAGTGAAAGGGGACAGAATAATGAAAAACTGTTTTTT
CASSERGQNNEKLFF
>TRBV9|TRBJ2-3|.|.
TGTGCCAGCAGCGTAGGGGTGCGGGGCGGGAGCACAGATACGCAGTATTTT
CASSVGVRGGSTDTQYF